Shown below are 5 T cell receptor beta chains from a single sample sequenced in a study of early stage breast cancer tumors. Clones were read by immunoSEQ multiplex PCR, and TCRdb kept only the in-frame ones, dropping some. The repertoire has fewer than 80,000 clones, about 85% of them found once; the top ten carry 4.7%. Sequenced: blood. The receptors were gathered from a person aged 40 to 50 with breast cancer.

The chain uses TRBV9 and TRBJ1-2, with D possibly matching TRBD1 (6 bases). Germline CDR1 SGDLS, CDR2 YYNGEE. The V and J ends lost 0 bases and 3 bases respectively, with 9 bases between them. The CDR3 is made up of 14 amino acids. The CDR3 nucleotides read TGTGCCAGCAGCGTAGCTACAGGGTACTATGGCTACACCTTC. It encodes CASSVATGYYGYTF.

The chain employs TRBV27 and TRBJ2-3; D could derive from TRBD1 or TRBD2 (6 bases each). V dropped 2 bases and J dropped 5 bases, with 8 bases sitting between them. In germline, CDR1 is MNHEY, CDR2 SMNVEV (reference sequence). The CDR3 is made up of 13 amino acids. The CDR3 here is CASSLKGGDTQYF. CDR3 in DNA: TGTGCCAGCAGTTTAAAGGGGGGAGATACGCAGTATTTT.

The rearrangement links TRBV6-4 to TRBJ1-2, with 7 bases identical to TRBD1. V shed 7 bases, J shed 4 bases, and the junction held 9 bases outside the gene matches. The length of the CDR3 is 14 residues. Germline V gene data show CDR1 as MRHNA and CDR2 as SNTAGT. CDR3 protein: CASNMTGIPYGYTF. The CDR3 bases are TGTGCCAGCAACATGACAGGGATACCCTATGGCTACACCTTC.

The table lists this clone with a count of one. This chain links TRBV27 with TRBJ2-7; 11 bases map to TRBD1. The J segment lost 7 bases and the V segment lost 5 bases, leaving 7 bases of the junction unmatched. CDR1 and CDR2 from the germline V gene are MNHEY and SMNVEV (reference sequence). The CDR3 is 14 amino acids. The CDR3 sequence is CASSDRDRGGEQYF. Written as DNA, the CDR3 is TGTGCCAGCAGTGACCGGGACAGGGGGGGGGAGCAGTACTTC.

The chain employs TRBV9 and TRBJ2-3, with D uncertain. The CDR3 length is 11 residues. The ends were cut back, 5 bases at V and 3 bases at J, with 4 bases in the middle. Germline lookup yields CDR1 SGDLS and CDR2 YYNGEE. CDR3 nucleotides: TGTGCCAGCAGTCATACAGATACGCAGTATTTT. It specifies CASSHTDTQYF.